The 23 T cell receptor beta chains reported below all come from one sample, sequenced in a study of blood T cell repertoires in COVID-19. The repertoire was sequenced with immunoSEQ multiplex PCR; TCRdb's copy has only in-frame clones and lacks some. Found here are over 200,000 clones, about nine tenths of them singletons; the top ten hold roughly 11%. The sample comprised peripheral blood. The source of these receptors is a man over 45 with COVID-19, enrolled during active disease.

This clone was recorded only once. The chain combines TRBV5-1 with TRBJ2-3, with 7 nucleotides matching TRBD2. Germline CDR1 is SGHRS and CDR2 is YFSETQ. The CDR3 covers 16 residues. Trimming took 4 bases from V and 0 from J; bases not matched to a gene: 8. The DNA for the CDR3 is TGCGCCAGCAGCCAGCTAGTGGGAGGGAGCACAGATACGCAGTATTTT. It yields the protein CASSQLVGGSTDTQYF.

The gene calls are TRBV10-3 and TRBJ1-2; possible D gene TRBD1, 5 bases. The germline V and J ends were trimmed by 1 base and 6 bases, with 12 bases remaining between them. This CDR3 has 14 residues. Germline-derived CDR1 and CDR2 are ENHRY and SYGVKD. The CDR3 region has the DNA TGTGCCATCAGTGAGTTGGCAGGGCAGAATGGCTACACCTTC. As protein: CAISELAGQNGYTF.

V and J are TRBV27 and TRBJ2-7; D is perhaps TRBD1 (5 bases). Germline assignment: CDR1 MNHEY and CDR2 SMNVEV (reference sequence). This CDR3 region has 14 residues. V lost 3 bases to trimming and J lost 2 bases, with 11 bases between them. The CDR3 loop is CASSFQGPAYEQYF. The CDR3 nucleotides read TGTGCCAGCAGTTTCCAGGGCCCAGCCTACGAGCAGTACTTC.

The chain uses TRBV24-1 and TRBJ1-6; D not certain. Trimming removed 0 bases at V and 10 bases at J, with 6 bases between. The CDR3 has 13 residues. CDR1 KGHDR and CDR2 SFDVKD come from the germline V gene. CDR3: CATSDLIESPLHF. In DNA form, the CDR3 reads TGTGCCACCAGTGATTTGATCGAGTCACCCCTCCACTTT.

The genes are TRBV5-4 and TRBJ1-2; D is unresolved. Germline V gene lookup returns CDR1 SGHNT and CDR2 YYREEE (reference sequence). The CDR3 covers 12 residues. Trimming left V 0 bases short and J 8 bases short, with 8 bases between. Here the CDR3 reads CASSLDGRGYTF. The CDR3 DNA is TGTGCCAGCAGCTTGGATGGGAGGGGCTACACCTTC.

The rearrangement links TRBV4-3 to TRBJ2-5; perhaps TRBD1 as D (5 bases). Germline assignment: CDR1 LGHNA and CDR2 YSLEER. The CDR3 loop spans 15 amino acids. Trimming took off 0 bases at V and 4 bases at J, with 12 bases between the two ends. The CDR3 reads CASSQERGFGETQYF. CDR3 DNA sequence: TGCGCCAGCAGCCAAGAAAGGGGATTCGGAGAGACCCAGTACTTC.

CDR3 DNA: TGTGCCAGCAGCCAACAGGGGGCGTCCTACGAGCAGTACTTC. Translating it yields CASSQQGASYEQYF. This rearrangement joins TRBV5-4 to TRBJ2-7; TRBD1 agrees at 9 bases. From germline, CDR1 is SGHNT and CDR2 YYREEE (reference sequence). The V segment lost 4 bases and the J segment 1 base; nucleotides outside the gene matches: 3. This CDR3 has 14 residues.

The V and J genes are TRBV18 and TRBJ2-2; possible D gene TRBD2, 5 bases. CDR1 is KGHSH, CDR2 LQKENI, per germline. This CDR3 spans 14 amino acids. V lost 6 bases, J lost 4 bases, and 12 bases lay in between. The CDR3 bases are TGTGCCAGCTCCCGGGGTCCCAGCACCGGGGAGCTGTTTTTT. The encoded protein is CASSRGPSTGELFF.

This clone was detected only once. V gene TRBV14 combines with J gene TRBJ2-1; D unclear. Germline assignment: CDR1 SGHDN and CDR2 FVKESK. Trimming took off 4 bases at V and 6 bases at J, with 10 bases between the two ends. This CDR3 is 13 amino acids long. As DNA, the CDR3 is TGTGCCAGCAGCCTGCGTCTAGTCAATGAGCAGTTCTTC. Amino acids: CASSLRLVNEQFF. The full variable domain, completed using reference TRBV14 and TRBJ2-1, is EAGVTQFPSHSVIEKGQTVTLRCDPISGHDNLYWYRRVMGKEIKFLLHFVKESKQDESGMPNNRFLAERTGGTYSTLKVQPAELEDSGVYFCASSLRLVNEQFFGPGTRLTVL.

The chain carries TRBV2 and TRBJ1-2; 9 bases are a match to TRBD1. The germline CDR1 and CDR2 sequences are SNHLY and FYNNEI. This CDR3 spans 15 amino acids. V lost 5 bases to trimming and J lost 6 bases; unmatched junction nucleotides: 10. As DNA, the CDR3 is TGTGCCAGCAGTCTCCGACAGGGGGACCTAAATGGCTACACCTTC. This gives the protein CASSLRQGDLNGYTF.

V and J are TRBV7-8 and TRBJ2-5; D not certain. The length of the CDR3 is 12 residues. Germline V gene lookup returns CDR1 SGHVS and CDR2 FQNEAQ. Deletions cut 4 bases from V and 7 bases from J, with 10 bases between. CDR3 coding DNA: TGTGCCAGCAGCTCCCCCCGGTGGACCCAGTACTTC. Its translation: CASSSPRWTQYF.

V and J are TRBV18 and TRBJ2-1; 9 positions agree with TRBD2. Losses at the gene ends were 5 bases for V and 0 bases for J; bases not matched to a gene: 8. Germline CDR1 KGHSH, CDR2 LQKENI. This CDR3 has 17 residues. The CDR3 sequence is CASSTASGTSSYNEQFF. The CDR3 DNA reads as TGTGCCAGCTCAACTGCTAGCGGGACTTCCTCCTACAATGAGCAGTTCTTC.

This sequence joins TRBV7-9 and TRBJ2-7; 8 nucleotides align to TRBD1. The germline gives CDR1 SEHNR, CDR2 FQNEAQ (reference sequence). The V segment lost 6 bases and the J segment 6 bases; nucleotides outside the gene matches: 13. This CDR3 region has 15 residues. This CDR3 reads CASSSYPGQGGEQYF. In DNA, the CDR3 is TGTGCCAGCAGTTCTTACCCCGGACAGGGCGGCGAGCAGTACTTC.

This clone was seen just once. CDR3 DNA: TGTGCCAGCAGCGACAGTATTTATAATGGCTACACCTTC. It specifies CASSDSIYNGYTF. The chain has TRBV6-5 and TRBJ1-2, with D perhaps matching TRBD1 (5 bases). Germline CDR1 is MNHEY and CDR2 is SVGAGI. This CDR3 is 13 amino acids long. V was shortened by 6 bases and J by 6 bases, with 14 bases between the two germline ends.

The CDR3 sequence: CAWSAHRKTGGTEETQYF. CDR3 bases: TGTGCCTGGAGTGCTCACCGCAAGACAGGGGGCACAGAAGAGACCCAGTACTTC. This chain joins TRBV30 and TRBJ2-5; 10 nucleotides agree with TRBD1. The germline gives CDR1 GTSNPN, CDR2 SVGIG (reference sequence). Trimming at V came to 1 base and at J to 3 bases, leaving 14 bases not matched to a gene. CDR3 length equals 18 residues. Full variable domain (remainder filled in from reference TRBV30 and TRBJ2-5): SQTIHQWPATLVQPVGSPLSLECTVEGTSNPNLYWYRQAAGRGLQLLFYSVGIGQISSEVPQNLSASRPQDRQFILSSKKLLLSDSGFYLCAWSAHRKTGGTEETQYFGPGTRLLVL.

The chain employs TRBV11-2 and TRBJ2-7; 13 bases match TRBD2. This CDR3 region has 15 residues. CDR1 and CDR2 from the germline V gene are SGHAT and FQNNGV. Germline trimming cut 5 bases from V and 3 bases from J; bases unmatched to any gene: 4. DNA of the CDR3: TGTGCCAGCAGCCCGAGGACTAGCGGGAGCTACGAGCAGTACTTC. Amino acids: CASSPRTSGSYEQYF. Complete variable domain (other parts from reference TRBV11-2 and TRBJ2-7): EAGVAQSPRYKIIEKRQSVAFWCNPISGHATLYWYQQILGQGPKLLIQFQNNGVVDDSQLPKDRFSAERLKGVDSTLKIQPAKLEDSAVYLCASSPRTSGSYEQYFGPGTRLTVT.

The chain joins TRBV9 to TRBJ1-3; D remains unclear. V shed 3 bases and J shed 0 bases, with 7 bases lying between them. Germline CDR1 reads SGDLS; CDR2 reads YYNGEE. There are 14 residues in the CDR3. CDR3 region: CASSAQNSGNTIYF. CDR3 in DNA: TGTGCCAGCAGCGCCCAGAACTCTGGAAACACCATATATTTT. Full variable domain (rest looked up from reference TRBV9 and TRBJ1-3): DSGVTQTPKHLITATGQRVTLRCSPRSGDLSVYWYQQSLDQGLQFLIQYYNGEERAKGNILERFSAQQFPDLHSELNLSSLELGDSALYFCASSAQNSGNTIYFGEGSWLTVV.

In the case of this clone: Other DNA sequences within the sample encode an identical CDR3. The chain combines TRBV28 with TRBJ1-5, with D possibly being TRBD1 (6 bases). Germline CDR1 is MDHEN and CDR2 is SYDVKM. The CDR3 loop spans 13 amino acids. The V and J ends lost 6 bases and 4 bases respectively, with 10 bases between them. The CDR3 spells CASSLQGNQPQHF. CDR3 in DNA: TGTGCCAGCAGCCTCCAGGGGAATCAGCCCCAGCATTTT.

V gene TRBV7-2 combines with J gene TRBJ2-7; 7 nucleotides match TRBD1. CDR1 SGHTA and CDR2 FQGNSA come from the germline V gene. V lost 1 base to trimming and J lost 3 bases; unmatched junction nucleotides: 6. This CDR3 has 15 amino acids. The DNA for the CDR3 is TGTGCCAGCAGCTTAGGTGTACAGGGGTTCTACGAGCAGTACTTC. Its protein is CASSLGVQGFYEQYF.

The chain carries TRBV28 and TRBJ1-3; the D gene is possibly TRBD1 (5 bases). The CDR3 covers 16 residues. Germline CDR1 MDHEN, CDR2 SYDVKM. V shed 1 base and J shed 0 bases, with 10 bases lying between them. CDR3 nucleotides: TGTGCCAGCAGTTTATTGCGGGGCCTCTCTGGAAACACCATATATTTT. It encodes CASSLLRGLSGNTIYF.

This sequence joins TRBV30 and TRBJ1-6, with 8 bases identical to TRBD1. V dropped 2 bases and J dropped 5; count of bases not matched to a gene: 8. Germline assignment: CDR1 GTSNPN and CDR2 SVGIG (reference sequence). This CDR3 spans 16 amino acids. The CDR3 loop is CAWSIDRGINNSPLHF. CDR3 nucleotides: TGTGCCTGGAGTATCGACAGGGGCATAAATAATTCACCCCTCCACTTT. Combining the CDR3 with reference TRBV30 and TRBJ1-6 gives the whole variable domain SQTIHQWPATLVQPVGSPLSLECTVEGTSNPNLYWYRQAAGRGLQLLFYSVGIGQISSEVPQNLSASRPQDRQFILSSKKLLLSDSGFYLCAWSIDRGINNSPLHFGNGTRLTVT.

This clone appeared once. V and J are TRBV13 and TRBJ2-1; D is uncertain. Trimming cost V 5 bases and J 9 bases, with 11 bases left between them. From germline, CDR1 is PRHDT and CDR2 FYEKMQ (reference sequence). The CDR3 has 12 residues. The CDR3 DNA reads TGTGCCAGCAGCCCGTGGCGAGGTGAGCAGTTCTTC. Translating gives CASSPWRGEQFF.

The chain is built from TRBV10-1 and TRBJ1-2, with D uncertain. Germline V gives CDR1 WNHNN, CDR2 SYGVQD (reference sequence). Trimming removed 9 bases at V and 4 bases at J, with 12 bases between. The CDR3 has 12 amino acids. The CDR3 coding sequence is TGCGCCAGAATCCGGGTCCTCTATGGCTACACCTTC. It translates to CARIRVLYGYTF.